This T cell receptor (beta chain) derives from a study of blood T cells in healthy people across ages (dated by TCRdb to between 2014 and 2017). Concerning the study at large: In model experiments, template switching captured roughly one uniquely barcoded TCR beta cDNA molecule for every two T cells. To track age-related changes in TCR beta repertoire diversity, the study relied on deep sequencing normalized with unique cDNA molecular identifiers. Four age groups were formed from the donors: young (average roughly 15 years), middle-aged (roughly 38), aged (about 62) and long-lived (around 82). To avoid experimental bias, donors of different ages were spread randomly across the sequencing lanes. For two donors (one aged 18 to 29 and one aged 80 or older), the study analyzed two additional independent replicas of 1 million unique cDNA reads from the same blood draw. General conclusions and limits of the study: Donor CMV infection status was unknown, potentially confounding age-related changes in expanded clonotypes. Compared with the aged group, the long-lived group had more naive CD4+ T cells, fewer expanded clones and increased TCR diversity, a pattern suggesting age selection. The percentage of naive T cells measured by flow cytometry correlated strongly with observed TCR beta diversity. Total diversity estimates from one million sequenced T cells were considered lower bounds and underestimates. As age increased, observed TCR beta diversity per million T cells dropped in a roughly linear way, and a significant reduction was already evident by age roughly 40. Since profiling was done on bulk unsorted PBMCs, naive and antigen-experienced compartments could not be conclusively compared.

To prepare the library, 5' RACE was applied. For sequencing, an Illumina HiSeq 2500 was employed. A second PCR of roughly 6 to 12 cycles was run with a J-beta primer mix and a sample-barcoded 5' primer. A unique molecular identifier was introduced onto each TCR beta cDNA molecule by a template-switch 5' adaptor carrying 12 random nucleotides. At least 3 million CDR3-containing paired-end reads were obtained from each sample. First-strand cDNA synthesis was performed from all RNA using the Mint cDNA synthesis kit, with priming by a TRBC-specific oligonucleotide. Following uracil-DNA glycosylase treatment, a first 18-cycle PCR with universal primers M1SS and BC2_uni_R was performed on all cDNA. Concerning the study's data processing: Each sample was normalized by randomly selecting 1 million high-quality reads, each carrying a distinct molecular identifier. Instead of being binned into consensus sequences, reads that shared molecular identifiers were thrown out. MiTCR, with a Q25 quality threshold and the strictest error-elimination algorithm, was used for CDR3 identification, clonotype clustering and error correction. A nonparametric unseen species model using Euler transformation provided a lower-bound estimate of total TCR beta diversity. Using fastp at Q25 and MiXCR, TCRdb reprocessed the public reads and kept productive beta chains. Entries are consolidated by CDR3 protein sequence, retaining the most common genes and DNA. TCRdb assigned the V and J calls; the authors' analysis was not used. The table for this sample lists 730,000 or so distinct CDR3 sequences; approximately 39% of them were counted only once. Jointly, the top ten make up 20% of the sample.

A distance of 13 bases separates the germline ends of V and J, which lose 1 base and 6 bases respectively. Reading the germline V gene gives CDR1 SGHVS and CDR2 FQNEAQ. There are 15 amino acids in the CDR3, from cysteine to phenylalanine inclusive. Only CDR3 DNA is held: 45 bases, read in frame from base 1. Systemically healthy Caucasian individuals from Russia, 35 to 50 in total and aged roughly 6 to 100 years, were included as donors. Ten milliliters of peripheral blood were drawn from each donor into EDTA-treated Vacutainer tubes. Ficoll-Paque density-gradient centrifugation was used to isolate PBMCs, with at least 6.5 million per sample. Total RNA, at least 6 micrograms per sample, was extracted from PBMCs with Trizol reagent. Naive CD45RAhigh/CD27high T cell percentages were measured by flow cytometry on a PBMC aliquot from every donor. This clonotype was seen a few times. No antigen is known for it. No per-base quality is available; no much larger clone lies one base away.

The sequence derives from a woman aged 60-70 years in good health. The sequenced sample consisted of blood. The rearrangement joined TRBV7-8 to TRBJ2-1, with a tentative D gene TRBD2 over 6 matching bases. The CDR3 region: CASSLVLGGPNEQFF. In nucleotides, the sequence is TGTGCCAGCAGCTTAGTGCTCGGAGGGCCCAATGAGCAGTTCTTC.